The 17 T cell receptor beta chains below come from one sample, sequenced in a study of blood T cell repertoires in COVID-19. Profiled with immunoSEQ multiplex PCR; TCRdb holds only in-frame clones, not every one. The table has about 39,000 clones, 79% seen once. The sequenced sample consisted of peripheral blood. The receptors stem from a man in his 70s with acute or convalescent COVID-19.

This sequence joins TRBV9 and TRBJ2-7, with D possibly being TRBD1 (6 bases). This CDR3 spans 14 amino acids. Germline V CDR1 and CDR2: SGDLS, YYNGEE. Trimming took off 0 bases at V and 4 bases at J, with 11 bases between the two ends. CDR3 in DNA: TGTGCCAGCAGCGTAGCGGGGCAGGGGTACGAGCAGTACTTC. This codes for CASSVAGQGYEQYF.

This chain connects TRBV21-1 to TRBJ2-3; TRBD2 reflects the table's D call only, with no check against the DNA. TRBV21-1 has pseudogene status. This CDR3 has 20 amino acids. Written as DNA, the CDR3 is TGTGCCAGCCCGGGACAGGGGGGGACTAGCGGGAGGGCAGGGACAGATACGCAGTATTTT. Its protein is CASPGQGGTSGRAGTDTQYF.

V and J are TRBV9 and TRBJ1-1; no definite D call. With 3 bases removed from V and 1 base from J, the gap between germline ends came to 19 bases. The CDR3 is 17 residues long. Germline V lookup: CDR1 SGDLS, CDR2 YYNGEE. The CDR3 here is CASSASYAGVGNTEAFF. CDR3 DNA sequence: TGTGCCAGCAGCGCTTCCTATGCGGGCGTTGGGAACACTGAAGCTTTCTTT. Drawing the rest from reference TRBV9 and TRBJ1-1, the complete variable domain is DSGVTQTPKHLITATGQRVTLRCSPRSGDLSVYWYQQSLDQGLQFLIQYYNGEERAKGNILERFSAQQFPDLHSELNLSSLELGDSALYFCASSASYAGVGNTEAFFGQGTRLTVV.

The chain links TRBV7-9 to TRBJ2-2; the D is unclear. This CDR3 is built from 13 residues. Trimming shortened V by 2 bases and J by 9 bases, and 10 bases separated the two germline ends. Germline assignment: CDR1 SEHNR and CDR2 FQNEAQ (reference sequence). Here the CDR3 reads CASSLIAARELFF. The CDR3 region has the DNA TGTGCCAGCAGCTTAATAGCCGCCCGGGAGCTGTTTTTT. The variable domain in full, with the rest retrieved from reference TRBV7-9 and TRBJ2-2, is DTGVSQNPRHKITKRGQNVTFRCDPISEHNRLYWYRQTLGQGPEFLTYFQNEAQLEKSRLLSDRFSAERPKGSFSTLEIQRTEQGDSAMYLCASSLIAARELFFGEGSRLTVL.

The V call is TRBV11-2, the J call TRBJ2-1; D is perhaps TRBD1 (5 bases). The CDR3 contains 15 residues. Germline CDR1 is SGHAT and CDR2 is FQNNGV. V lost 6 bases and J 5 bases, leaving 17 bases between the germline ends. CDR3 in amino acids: CASSPQGRIDNEQFF. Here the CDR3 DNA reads TGTGCCAGCAGTCCCCAGGGTAGAATTGACAATGAGCAGTTCTTC.

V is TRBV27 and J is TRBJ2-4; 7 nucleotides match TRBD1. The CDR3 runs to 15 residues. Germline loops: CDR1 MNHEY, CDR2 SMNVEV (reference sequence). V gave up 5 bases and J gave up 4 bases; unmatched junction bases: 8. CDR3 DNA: TGTGCCAGCAGTCCGCCCCGACAGGGAAAAAACATTCAGTACTTC. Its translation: CASSPPRQGKNIQYF.

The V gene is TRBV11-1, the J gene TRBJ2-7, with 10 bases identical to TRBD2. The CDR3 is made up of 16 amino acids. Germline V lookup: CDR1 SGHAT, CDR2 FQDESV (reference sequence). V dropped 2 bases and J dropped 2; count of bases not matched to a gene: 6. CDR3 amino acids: CASSLMSGRGTYEQYF. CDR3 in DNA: TGTGCCAGCAGCTTAATGAGCGGGAGGGGCACCTACGAGCAGTACTTC.

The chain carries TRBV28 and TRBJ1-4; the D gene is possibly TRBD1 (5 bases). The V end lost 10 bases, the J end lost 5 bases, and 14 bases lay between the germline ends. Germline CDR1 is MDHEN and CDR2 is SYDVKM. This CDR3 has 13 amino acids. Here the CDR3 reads CATYGTTNEKLFF. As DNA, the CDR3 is TGTGCCACCTACGGGACTACCAATGAAAAACTGTTTTTT.

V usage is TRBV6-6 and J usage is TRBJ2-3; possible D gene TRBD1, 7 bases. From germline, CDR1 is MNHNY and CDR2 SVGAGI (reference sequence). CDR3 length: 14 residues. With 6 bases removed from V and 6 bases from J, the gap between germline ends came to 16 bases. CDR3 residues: CASRPGGLVDTQYF. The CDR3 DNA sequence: TGTGCCAGCAGGCCAGGGGGGCTAGTTGATACGCAGTATTTT.

CDR3 bases: TGTGCCAGCAGTGTATACGACAGGGGGCACGACAATGAGCAGTTCTTC. Its protein product is CASSVYDRGHDNEQFF. This rearrangement joins TRBV6-1 to TRBJ2-1, with TRBD1 identical over 10 bases. The CDR3 is 16 residues long. J was trimmed by 5 bases and V by 4 bases; bases with no gene match: 8. CDR1 is MNHNS, CDR2 SASEGT, per germline.

The CDR3 DNA is TGCGCCAGCAGCCAAGAAAGCGGGCTAGCGGGGGTCCAAGAGACCCAGTACTTC. Translating gives CASSQESGLAGVQETQYF. The chain is built from TRBV4-1 and TRBJ2-5, with TRBD2 matching 10 bases. The CDR3 sequence is 18 residues long. V dropped 0 bases and J dropped 1; count of bases not matched to a gene: 8. Germline CDR1 MGHRA, CDR2 YSYEKL.

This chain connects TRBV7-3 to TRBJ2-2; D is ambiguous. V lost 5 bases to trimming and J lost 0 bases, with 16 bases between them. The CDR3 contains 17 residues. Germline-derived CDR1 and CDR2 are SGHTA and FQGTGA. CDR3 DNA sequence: TGTGCCAGCAGCCCCCTTTTAGTAGCTTCGAACACCGGGGAGCTGTTTTTT. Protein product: CASSPLLVASNTGELFF.

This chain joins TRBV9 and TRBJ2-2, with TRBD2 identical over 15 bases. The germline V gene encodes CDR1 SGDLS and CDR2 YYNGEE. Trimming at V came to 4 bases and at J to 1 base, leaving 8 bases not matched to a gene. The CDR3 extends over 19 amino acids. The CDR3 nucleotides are TGTGCCAGCAGCCCTCGGACTAGCGGGGGGGAGAGGAACACCGGGGAGCTGTTTTTT. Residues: CASSPRTSGGERNTGELFF.

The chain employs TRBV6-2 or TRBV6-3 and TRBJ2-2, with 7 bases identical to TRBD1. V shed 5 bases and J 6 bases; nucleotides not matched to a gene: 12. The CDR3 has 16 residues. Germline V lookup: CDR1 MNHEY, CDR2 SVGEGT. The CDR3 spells CASSRTAGGTAGELFF. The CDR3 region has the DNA TGTGCCAGCAGTCGAACGGCAGGGGGAACCGCCGGGGAGCTGTTTTTT.

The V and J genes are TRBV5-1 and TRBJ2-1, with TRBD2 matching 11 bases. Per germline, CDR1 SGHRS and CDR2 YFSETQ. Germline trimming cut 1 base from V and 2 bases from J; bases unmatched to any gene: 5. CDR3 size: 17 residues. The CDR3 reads CASSLNPGLAAYNEQFF. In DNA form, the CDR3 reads TGCGCCAGCAGCTTGAATCCGGGACTAGCGGCCTACAATGAGCAGTTCTTC. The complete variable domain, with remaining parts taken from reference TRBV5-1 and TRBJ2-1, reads KAGVTQTPRYLIKTRGQQVTLSCSPISGHRSVSWYQQTPGQGLQFLFEYFSETQRNKGNFPGRFSGRQFSNSRSEMNVSTLELGDSALYLCASSLNPGLAAYNEQFFGPGTRLTVL.

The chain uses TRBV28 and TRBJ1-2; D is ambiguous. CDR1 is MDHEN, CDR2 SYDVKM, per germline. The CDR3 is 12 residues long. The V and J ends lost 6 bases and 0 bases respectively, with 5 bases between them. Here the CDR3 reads CASRLSNYGYTF. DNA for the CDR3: TGTGCCAGCAGACTCTCTAACTATGGCTACACCTTC.

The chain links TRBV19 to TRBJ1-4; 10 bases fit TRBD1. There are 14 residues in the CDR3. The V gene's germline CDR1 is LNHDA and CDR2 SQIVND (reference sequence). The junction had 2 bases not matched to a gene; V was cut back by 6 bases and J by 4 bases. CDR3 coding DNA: TGTGCCAGTAGGCGGACAGGGGGTAATGAAAAACTGTTTTTT. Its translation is CASRRTGGNEKLFF.